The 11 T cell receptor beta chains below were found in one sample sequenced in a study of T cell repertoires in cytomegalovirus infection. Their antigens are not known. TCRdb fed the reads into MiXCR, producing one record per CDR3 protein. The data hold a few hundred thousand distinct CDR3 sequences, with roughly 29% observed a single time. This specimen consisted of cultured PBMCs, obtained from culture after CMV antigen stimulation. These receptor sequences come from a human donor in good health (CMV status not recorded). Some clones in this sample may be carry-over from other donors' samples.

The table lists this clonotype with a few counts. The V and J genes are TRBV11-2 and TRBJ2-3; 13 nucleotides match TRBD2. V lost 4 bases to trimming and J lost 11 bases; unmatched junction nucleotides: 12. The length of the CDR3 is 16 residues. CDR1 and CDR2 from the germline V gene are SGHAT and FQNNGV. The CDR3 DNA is TGTGCCAGCAGCTACGCCCGGACTAGCGGGGGAGGAGGGCAGTATTTT. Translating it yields CASSYARTSGGGGQYF.

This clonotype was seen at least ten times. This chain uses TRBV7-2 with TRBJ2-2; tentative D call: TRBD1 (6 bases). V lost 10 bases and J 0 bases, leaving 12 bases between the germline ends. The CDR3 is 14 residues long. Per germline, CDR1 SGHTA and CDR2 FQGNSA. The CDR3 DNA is TGTGCCAACAATCAGGGGTCGAACACCGGGGAGCTGTTTTTT. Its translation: CANNQGSNTGELFF.

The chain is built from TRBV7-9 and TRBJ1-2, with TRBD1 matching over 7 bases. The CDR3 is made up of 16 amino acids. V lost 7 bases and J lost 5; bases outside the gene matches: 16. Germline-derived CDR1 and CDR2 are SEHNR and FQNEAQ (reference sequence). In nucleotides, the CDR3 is TGTGCCAGCACCCATGGAGGGGGCAGGGATGCGTATGGCTACACCTTC. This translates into CASTHGGGRDAYGYTF.

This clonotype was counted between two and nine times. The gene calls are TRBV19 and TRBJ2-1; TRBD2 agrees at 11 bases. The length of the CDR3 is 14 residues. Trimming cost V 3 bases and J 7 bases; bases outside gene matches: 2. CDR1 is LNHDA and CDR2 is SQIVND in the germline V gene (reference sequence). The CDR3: CASSITSGRNEQFF. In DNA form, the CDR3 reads TGTGCCAGTAGTATTACTAGCGGGAGAAATGAGCAGTTCTTC.

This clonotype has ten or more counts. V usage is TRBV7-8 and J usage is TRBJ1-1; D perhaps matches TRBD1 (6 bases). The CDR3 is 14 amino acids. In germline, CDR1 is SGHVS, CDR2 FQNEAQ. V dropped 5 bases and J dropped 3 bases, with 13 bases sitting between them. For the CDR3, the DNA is TGTGCCAGCAGCCAGCGAGGGGGAGACACTGAAGCTTTCTTT. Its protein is CASSQRGGDTEAFF. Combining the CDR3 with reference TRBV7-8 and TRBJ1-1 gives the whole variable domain GAGVSQSPRYKVAKRGQDVALRCDPISGHVSLFWYQQALGQGPEFLTYFQNEAQLDKSGLPSDRFFAERPEGSVSTLKIQRTQQEDSAVYLCASSQRGGDTEAFFGQGTRLTVV.

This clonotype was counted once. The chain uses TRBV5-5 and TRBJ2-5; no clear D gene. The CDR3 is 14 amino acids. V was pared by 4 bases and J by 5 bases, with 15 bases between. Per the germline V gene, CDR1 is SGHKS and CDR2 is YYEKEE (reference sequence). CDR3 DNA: TGTGCCAGCAGCCTCCCTCCTCCCGGGGAGACCCAGTACTTC. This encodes CASSLPPPGETQYF.

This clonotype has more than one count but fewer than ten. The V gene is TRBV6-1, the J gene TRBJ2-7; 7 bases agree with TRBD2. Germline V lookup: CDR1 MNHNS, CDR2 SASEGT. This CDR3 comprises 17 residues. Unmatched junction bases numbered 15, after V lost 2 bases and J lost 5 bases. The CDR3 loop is CASSEWGGRGDLDEQYF. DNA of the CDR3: TGTGCCAGCAGTGAATGGGGGGGTCGGGGAGACCTGGACGAGCAGTACTTC.

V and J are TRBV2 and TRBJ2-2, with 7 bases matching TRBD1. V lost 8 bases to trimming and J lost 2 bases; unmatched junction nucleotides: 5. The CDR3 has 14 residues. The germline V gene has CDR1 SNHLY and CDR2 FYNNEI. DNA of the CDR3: TGTGCCAGCTCCCGGGACAGAAACACCGGGGAGCTGTTTTTT. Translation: CASSRDRNTGELFF. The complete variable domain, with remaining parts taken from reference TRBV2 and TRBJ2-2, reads EPEVTQTPSHQVTQMGQEVILRCVPISNHLYFYWYRQILGQKVEFLVSFYNNEISEKSEIFDDQFSVERPDGSNFTLKIRSTKLEDSAMYFCASSRDRNTGELFFGEGSRLTVL.

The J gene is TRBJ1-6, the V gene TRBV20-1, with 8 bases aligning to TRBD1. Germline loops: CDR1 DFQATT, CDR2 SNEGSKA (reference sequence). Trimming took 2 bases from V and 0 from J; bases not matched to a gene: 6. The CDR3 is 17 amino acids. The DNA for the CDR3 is TGCAGTGCTAGACAGGGGGCCAGGAGCTCCTATAATTCACCCCTCCACTTT. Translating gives CSARQGARSSYNSPLHF.

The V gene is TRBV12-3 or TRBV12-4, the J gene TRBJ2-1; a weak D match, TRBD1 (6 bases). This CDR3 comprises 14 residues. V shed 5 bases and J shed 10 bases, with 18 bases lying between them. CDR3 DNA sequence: TGTGCCAGCAGTAACAGGGTATCCGTCGGAGAGCAGTTCTTC. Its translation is CASSNRVSVGEQFF.

CDR3 sequence reads: CSARLGTNTEAFF. DNA of the CDR3: TGCAGTGCTAGACTGGGAACGAACACTGAAGCTTTCTTT. The V and J genes are TRBV20-1 and TRBJ1-1, with no clear D. This CDR3 is built from 13 residues. The germline gives CDR1 DFQATT, CDR2 SNEGSKA (reference sequence). Deletions cut 2 bases from V and 1 base from J, with 8 bases between.